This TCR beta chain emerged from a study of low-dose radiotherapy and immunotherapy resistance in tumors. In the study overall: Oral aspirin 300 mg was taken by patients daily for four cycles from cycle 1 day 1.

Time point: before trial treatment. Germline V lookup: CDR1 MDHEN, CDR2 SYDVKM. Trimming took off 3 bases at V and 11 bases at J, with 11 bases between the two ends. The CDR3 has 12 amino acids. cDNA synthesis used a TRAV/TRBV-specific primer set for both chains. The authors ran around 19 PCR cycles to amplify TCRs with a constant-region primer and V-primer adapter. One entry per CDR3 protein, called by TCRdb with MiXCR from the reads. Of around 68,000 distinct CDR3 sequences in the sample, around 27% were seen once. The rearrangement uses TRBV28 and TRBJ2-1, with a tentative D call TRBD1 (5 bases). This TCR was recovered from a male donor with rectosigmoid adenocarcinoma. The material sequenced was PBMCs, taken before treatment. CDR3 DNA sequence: TGTGCCAGCAGTTTTCCTCAGGGTAAGCAGTTCTTC. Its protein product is CASSFPQGKQFF.